One and the same sample provided the 11 T cell receptor beta chains below, sequenced in a study of cytomegalovirus exposure and HLA in healthy donors. 13 Jbeta primers and 60 Vbeta primers were used for the PCR. Method: immunoSEQ multiplex PCR; TCRdb's copy keeps in-frame clones and lacks some. The sample lists about 120,000 clones, around 70% occurring once. Sequencing was performed on PBMCs. These receptors came from a woman in her thirties or forties in good health and CMV-seronegative.

This clone was counted a single time. The rearrangement joins TRBV14 to TRBJ2-3, with TRBD2 matching 8 bases. V gave up 2 bases and J gave up 9 bases; unmatched junction bases: 4. There are 13 residues in the CDR3. CDR1 is SGHDN and CDR2 is FVKESK in the germline V gene. CDR3 DNA sequence: TGTGCCAGCAGCCAAACACTAGCGGTAACGCAGTATTTT. This translates into CASSQTLAVTQYF.

The V gene is TRBV5-8, the J gene TRBJ1-2; 7 bases line up with TRBD1. The germline CDR1 and CDR2 sequences are SGHTS and YDEGEE. This CDR3 spans 14 amino acids. The junction had 7 bases not matched to a gene; V was cut back by 2 bases and J by 6 bases. The chain's CDR3 is CASSFQRGRDGYTF. In DNA form, the CDR3 reads TGTGCCAGCAGCTTTCAGAGGGGGCGCGATGGCTACACCTTC.

The chain employs TRBV6-1 and TRBJ2-5; 10 positions match TRBD2. J gave up 5 bases and V 6 bases, and 9 bases lay outside the gene matches. Germline lookup yields CDR1 MNHNS and CDR2 SASEGT. The CDR3 extends over 15 amino acids. The CDR3, as DNA: TGTGCCAGCAGAGTATCTAGCGGGGGCTGGGAGACCCAGTACTTC. This translates into CASRVSSGGWETQYF.

This clone was detected once. The CDR3 coding sequence is TGTGCCAGCAGCCCGTACCGACAGGGTTTGGGTGAAAAACTGTTTTTT. Translation: CASSPYRQGLGEKLFF. The rearrangement joins TRBV7-9 to TRBJ1-4; 7 bases are shared with TRBD1. Trimming took 5 bases from V and 7 from J; bases not matched to a gene: 13. The CDR3 has 16 residues. Germline V gives CDR1 SEHNR, CDR2 FQNEAQ (reference sequence). Combining the CDR3 with reference TRBV7-9 and TRBJ1-4 gives the whole variable domain DTGVSQNPRHKITKRGQNVTFRCDPISEHNRLYWYRQTLGQGPEFLTYFQNEAQLEKSRLLSDRFSAERPKGSFSTLEIQRTEQGDSAMYLCASSPYRQGLGEKLFFGSGTQLSVL.

This chain uses TRBV7-9 with TRBJ2-2; 9 bases line up with TRBD2. The V gene's germline CDR1 is SEHNR and CDR2 FQNEAQ (reference sequence). J lost 6 bases, V lost 3 bases, and 14 bases had no gene match. There are 18 residues in the CDR3. DNA for the CDR3: TGTGCCAGCAGCTTTGGTAGCGGGGGCCTCGTTCAGGCCGGGGAGCTGTTTTTT. Protein product: CASSFGSGGLVQAGELFF.

This chain connects TRBV2 to TRBJ1-2; weak D call: TRBD1 (5 bases). Trimming cost V 6 bases and J 7 bases, with 9 bases left between them. The CDR3 spans 11 residues. Germline V gives CDR1 SNHLY, CDR2 FYNNEI. CDR3 amino acids: CASRGVGGYTF. DNA for the CDR3: TGTGCCAGCAGAGGGGTTGGTGGCTACACCTTC.

The chain uses TRBV6-1 and TRBJ1-2; possibly TRBD1 for D (6 bases). Between the trimmed V and J ends, which lost 2 bases and 7 bases, there was a span of 11 bases. This CDR3 contains 13 residues. CDR1 MNHNS and CDR2 SASEGT come from the germline V gene. The CDR3 DNA follows: TGTGCCAGCAGTGAACAGGGACATGGTGGCTACACCTTC. Translating it yields CASSEQGHGGYTF.

The V and J genes are TRBV2 and TRBJ1-6; 7 positions match TRBD1. The germline gives CDR1 SNHLY, CDR2 FYNNEI. The CDR3 has 15 residues. Losses at the gene ends were 4 bases for V and 4 bases for J; bases not matched to a gene: 4. The CDR3 DNA reads as TGTGCCAGCAGTGGCACAGGGGTGTATAATTCACCCCTCCACTTT. This gives the protein CASSGTGVYNSPLHF.

The CDR3 DNA reads as TGTGCCAGCAGCTTAGCTGCGGGGACTGGCAATCAGCCCCAGCATTTT. Protein: CASSLAAGTGNQPQHF. V and J are TRBV7-9 and TRBJ1-5, with D perhaps matching TRBD1 (5 bases). CDR1 SEHNR and CDR2 FQNEAQ come from the germline V gene (reference sequence). The CDR3 contains 16 residues. Trimming took 0 bases from V and 2 from J, leaving 11 bases between them.

The V call is TRBV29-1, the J call TRBJ1-1; 8 nucleotides align to TRBD1. Germline trimming cut 1 base from V and 0 bases from J; bases unmatched to any gene: 1. The CDR3 covers 14 residues. CDR1 SQVTM and CDR2 ANQGSEA come from the germline V gene. This CDR3 is CSVEGTGLNTEAFF. The CDR3 DNA is TGCAGCGTTGAAGGGACAGGGTTGAACACTGAAGCTTTCTTT.

In its sample, this clone was seen once. This chain uses TRBV6-5 with TRBJ1-2, with 7 bases aligning to TRBD1. Per the germline V gene, CDR1 is MNHEY and CDR2 is SVGAGI. Trimming at V came to 4 bases and at J to 6 bases, leaving 11 bases not matched to a gene. CDR3 size: 15 residues. DNA of the CDR3: TGTGCCAGCAGTTCCCGCGGCTCGACAGGGCATGGCTACACCTTC. Its translation is CASSSRGSTGHGYTF.